The 20 T cell receptor beta chains reported below all come from one sample, sequenced in a study of blood T cells in healthy people across ages. A J-beta primer mix and a sample-barcoded 5' primer were used in a second PCR of about 6 to 12 cycles. TCRdb re-derived calls from the 5' RACE reads in MiXCR, one entry per CDR3 protein. The profile shows 900,000 to 950,000 distinct CDR3 sequences, around 29% of them singletons. The data also belong to a second study, concerning T cells of mothers and their children.

The sequencing sample was made of blood. Every receptor here comes from a woman aged 40 to 55 in good health.

As concerns this clonotype: The junction departs from germline at one end; a sequencing error may be responsible. The chain recombines TRBV7-3 with TRBJ2-2; D remains ambiguous. The CDR3 contains 16 residues. Germline lookup yields CDR1 SGHTA and CDR2 FQGTGA. CDR3 DNA sequence: TGTGCCAGCAGCTTAACTGCGGCCCAGAACGCCGGGGAGCTGTTTTTT. It yields the protein CASSLTAAQNAGELFF.

In the case of this clonotype: A much more abundant neighbour one base away suggests this may be a read error. The J gene is TRBJ1-1, the V gene TRBV13, with no clear D. This CDR3 is built from 13 residues. With 4 bases removed from V and 6 bases from J, the gap between germline ends came to 12 bases. From germline, CDR1 is PRHDT and CDR2 FYEKMQ (reference sequence). CDR3 nucleotides: TGTGCCAGCAGCTCACTCACCTGCCCTGAAGCTTTCTTT. This translates into CASSSLTCPEAFF. The entire variable domain, with the rest obtained from reference TRBV13 and TRBJ1-1, is as follows: AAGVIQSPRHLIKEKRETATLKCYPIPRHDTVYWYQQGPGQDPQFLISFYEKMQSDKGSIPDRFSAQQFSDYHSELNMSSLELGDSALYFCASSSLTCPEAFFGQGTRLTVV.

J is TRBJ1-5 and V is TRBV12-3 or TRBV12-4; D perhaps matches TRBD1 (5 bases). Trimming removed 6 bases at V and 15 bases at J, with 24 bases between. CDR3 size: 14 residues. Here the CDR3 DNA reads TGTGCCAGCAGGGGGTCGGTAGGGGCCAAGGCTTTGCATTTT. Its protein is CASRGSVGAKALHF.

The V gene is TRBV18, the J gene TRBJ1-5, with D tentatively TRBD1 (6 bases). The CDR3 has 15 amino acids. V lost 2 bases and J lost 2, with 10 bases in between. Germline values: CDR1 KGHSH, CDR2 LQKENI. The CDR3 nucleotides are TGTGCCAGCTCACCAAACAGGGCGGGCAATCAGCCCCAGCATTTT. Translated: CASSPNRAGNQPQHF.

As concerns this clonotype: Being one base from a much bigger clone, this may be a read error. The V and J genes are TRBV20-1 and TRBJ2-7; 7 nucleotides agree with TRBD1. V shed 0 bases, J shed 4 bases, and the junction held 18 bases outside the gene matches. This CDR3 has 18 residues. Germline V lookup: CDR1 DFQATT, CDR2 SNEGSKA (reference sequence). The CDR3 spells CSAREGPSSEGASYEQYF. Here the CDR3 DNA reads TGCAGTGCTAGAGAAGGCCCCTCCAGCGAGGGGGCCTCGTACGAGCAGTACTTC.

The sample holds a few counts of this clonotype. The chain recombines TRBV21-1 with TRBJ2-3. TRBV21-1 is an annotated pseudogene. The CDR3 extends over 14 amino acids. CDR3 coding DNA: TGTGCCAGCAGCACCGAACAGTTCACAGATACGCAGTATTTT. Protein sequence: CASSTEQFTDTQYF.

The chain employs TRBV20-1 and TRBJ1-1; 9 bases fit TRBD1. V lost 3 bases and J lost 0; bases outside the gene matches: 8. The CDR3 is 16 residues long. CDR1 is DFQATT, CDR2 SNEGSKA, per germline (reference sequence). CDR3 region: CSARGGQGGMNTEAFF. The CDR3 DNA follows: TGCAGTGCTAGGGGGGGACAGGGAGGGATGAACACTGAAGCTTTCTTT.

To note about this clonotype: An end of the junction does not agree with germline; a read error may underlie this. V is TRBV5-1 and J is TRBJ2-3, with D perhaps being TRBD1 or TRBD2 (5 bases each). The CDR3 contains 15 residues. The germline CDR1 and CDR2 sequences are SGHRS and YFSETQ. For the CDR3, the DNA is TGCGCCAACAGCTTGGAAGGGGACCACACAGATACGCAGTATTTT. Amino acids: CANSLEGDHTDTQYF.

The chain uses TRBV21-1 and TRBJ1-5; the table's D call, TRBD1, was not checked against the DNA. TRBV21-1 is marked as a pseudogene. The CDR3 has 16 residues. The CDR3 spells CASGGNREESNQPQHF. CDR3 coding DNA: TGTGCCAGCGGGGGTAACAGGGAAGAAAGCAATCAGCCCCAGCATTTT.

V and J are TRBV5-1 and TRBJ2-7, with unresolved D. Germline values: CDR1 SGHRS, CDR2 YFSETQ. The CDR3 consists of 16 residues. The V gene lost 1 base and the J gene lost 1 base, with 15 bases spanning the gap. CDR3 loop: CASSLKAARLSYEQYF. The CDR3 nucleotides are TGCGCCAGCAGCTTGAAGGCGGCGAGGTTGTCCTACGAGCAGTACTTC.

This clonotype came up many times. The rearrangement uses TRBV7-8 and TRBJ2-3; D might be TRBD2 (5 bases). V was clipped by 5 bases and J by 0 bases, with 36 bases between them. Germline CDR1 is SGHVS and CDR2 is FQNEAQ. CDR3 length equals 23 residues. This CDR3 is CASSPRSGLNLVRTGTSTDTQYF. CDR3 nucleotides: TGTGCCAGCAGCCCCCGTTCCGGGCTGAACCTCGTTCGGACGGGAACTAGCACAGATACGCAGTATTTT.

The chain joins TRBV15 to TRBJ2-3; TRBD1 matches at 7 bases. V lost 5 bases to trimming and J lost 2 bases; unmatched junction nucleotides: 10. There are 16 residues in the CDR3. CDR1 is LNHNV, CDR2 YYDKDF, per germline (reference sequence). CDR3 DNA: TGTGCCACCAGCGTAGGGGACAGCCGAACCACAGATACGCAGTATTTT. As protein: CATSVGDSRTTDTQYF.

The chain employs TRBV12-3 or TRBV12-4 and TRBJ1-2, with 8 bases fitting TRBD1. The CDR3 contains 15 residues. V gave up 5 bases and J gave up 4 bases; unmatched junction bases: 9. CDR3 nucleotide sequence: TGTGCCAGCAGTCTCGGTGGACAGGGCCGCTATGGCTACACCTTC. Translation: CASSLGGQGRYGYTF.

As concerns this clonotype: Mismatch with germline at one junction end may stem from a read error. The CDR3 protein is CATSRDRGPADTQYF. CDR3 nucleotide sequence: TGTGCCACCAGTAGAGATCGAGGGCCAGCAGATACGCAGTATTTT. The chain has TRBV15 and TRBJ2-3; D may be TRBD2 (5 bases). The CDR3 covers 15 residues. Germline lookup yields CDR1 LNHNV and CDR2 YYDKDF (reference sequence).

This sequence joins TRBV6-2 or TRBV6-3 and TRBJ2-1, with D maybe TRBD2 (7 bases). The J call may be mistaken, given a closer DNA end match to TRBJ2-7. Per germline, CDR1 MNHEY and CDR2 SVGEGT. CDR3 length: 15 residues. For the CDR3, the DNA is TGTGCCAGCATTAGGGGGGGGCCGGTCTACAATGAGCAGTACTTC. This translates into CASIRGGPVYNEQYF.

Details on this clonotype: This clone may be a read error of a much larger clone one base away. The chain joins TRBV20-1 to TRBJ2-1; TRBD2 matches at 13 bases. The CDR3 has 17 residues. Germline CDR1 and CDR2: DFQATT and SNEGSKA (reference sequence). The CDR3 sequence: CSVKKLAGGTVYNGQFF. The CDR3 DNA is TGCAGTGTTAAAAAACTAGCGGGGGGGACTGTTTACAATGGGCAGTTCTTC.

This chain joins TRBV28 and TRBJ2-1, with TRBD2 identical over 13 bases. The CDR3 is 15 amino acids. With V trimmed by 8 bases and J by 6 bases, 7 bases remained unmatched. Germline V gene sequence: CDR1 MDHEN, CDR2 SYDVKM. The CDR3 region has the DNA TGTGCCAGCGGCCCTGGGACTAGCGGGGTCAATGAGCAGTTCTTC. Its translation is CASGPGTSGVNEQFF.

V is TRBV24-1 and J is TRBJ1-1, with 10 nucleotides matching TRBD1. Germline V CDR1 and CDR2: KGHDR, SFDVKD. Trimming took 7 bases from V and 5 from J; bases not matched to a gene: 0. This CDR3 contains 12 residues. CDR3 protein: CATRDRGTEAFF. The CDR3 DNA is TGTGCCACCAGGGACAGGGGGACTGAAGCTTTCTTT.

To note about this clonotype: With a much larger clone just one base away, this may be a read error. The chain has TRBV20-1 and TRBJ2-5, with D tentatively TRBD2 (7 bases). From germline, CDR1 is DFQATT and CDR2 SNEGSKA (reference sequence). Trimming cost V 6 bases and J 11 bases, with 28 bases left between them. The CDR3 covers 15 residues. In DNA, the CDR3 is TGCAGTGCCACCTTAGGGGGGGGCGGAGGCAATGAGCAGTACTTC. This sequence encodes CSATLGGGGGNEQYF.

This clonotype was counted ten times or more. The chain joins TRBV6-4 to TRBJ1-1; 8 bases are a match to TRBD1. The CDR3 runs to 14 residues. Germline loops: CDR1 MRHNA, CDR2 SNTAGT. J gave up 4 bases and V 6 bases, and 7 bases lay outside the gene matches. The CDR3 is CASRTGQASTEAFF. CDR3 coding DNA: TGTGCCAGCAGGACGGGACAGGCGAGCACTGAAGCTTTCTTT.